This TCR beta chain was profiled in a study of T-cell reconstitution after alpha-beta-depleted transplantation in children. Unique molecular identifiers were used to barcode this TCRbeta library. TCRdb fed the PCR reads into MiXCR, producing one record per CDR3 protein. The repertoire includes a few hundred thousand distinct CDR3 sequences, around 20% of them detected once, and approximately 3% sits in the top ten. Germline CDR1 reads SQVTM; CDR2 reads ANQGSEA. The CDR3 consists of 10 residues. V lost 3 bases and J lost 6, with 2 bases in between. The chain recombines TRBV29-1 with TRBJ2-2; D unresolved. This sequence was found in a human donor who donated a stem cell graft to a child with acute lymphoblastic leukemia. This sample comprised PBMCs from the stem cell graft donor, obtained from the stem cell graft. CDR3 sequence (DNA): TGCAGCGTTGATTCCGGGGAGCTGTTTTTT. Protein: CSVDSGELFF.